This entry concerns a single T cell receptor (beta chain). What it recognizes is unknown. The CDR3 totals 13 residues. The J segment lost 6 bases and the V segment lost 11 bases, leaving 9 bases of the junction unmatched. The germline V gene has CDR1 MDHEN and CDR2 SYDVKM. This sample was taken from a study of cytomegalovirus exposure and HLA in healthy donors. Study at large: HLA-typed donors contributed about 85 million unique TCRs, which were held in an early data release. Study-wide points: Later analysis found that TCR beta chains associated with HLA were more clonally expanded than other, equally common chains. Apparent HLA restriction characterized most CMV-associated TCR beta chains in a later analysis.

In the PCR, 60 Vbeta and 13 Jbeta primers were used. The protocol was immunoSEQ multiplex PCR, while the TCRdb copy is restricted to in-frame clones and leaves out a portion. There are about 180,000 clones in the sample; around 82% occur only once, and roughly 0.38% lies in the top ten. This TCR was recovered from a boy between 2 and 10 years old in good health and CMV-seronegative. This chain links TRBV28 with TRBJ1-4, with 7 bases lining up with TRBD1. Sequenced material: PBMCs. CDR3 region: CAGDRVGYEKLFF. The CDR3 DNA reads as TGTGCCGGAGACAGGGTCGGTTATGAAAAACTGTTTTTT.